The clone carrying this T cell receptor (beta chain) was detected ten times or more. What it binds is unknown. The sample belongs to a study of human T cells and chemical hapten exposure. Broader study findings: No change in TCRs above 1 in 1000 frequency was produced by DPC sensitization.

Noted time point: healthy volunteer bleed at 2 weeks. The authors extracted total RNA from unfractionated whole blood. Single cDNA molecules in the library carried unique molecular identifiers attached during preparation. TCRdb processed the RACE reads anew with MiXCR; each CDR3 protein has one entry. The sample contains some 45,000 distinct CDR3 sequences, 3.5% to 4.5% of which appear only once. Germline CDR1 and CDR2: KGHSH and LQKENI. V shed 5 bases, J shed 4 bases, and the junction held 5 bases outside the gene matches. The CDR3 has 14 amino acids. The V call is TRBV18, the J call TRBJ2-3; 8 bases map to TRBD2. The TCR comes from a human donor in good health. Some clones in this sample may be carry-over from other donors' samples. Sequencing used whole blood. CDR3 bases: TGTGCCAGCTCATCGCGGGAGGCGGCAGATACGCAGTATTTT. Translation gives CASSSREAADTQYF.